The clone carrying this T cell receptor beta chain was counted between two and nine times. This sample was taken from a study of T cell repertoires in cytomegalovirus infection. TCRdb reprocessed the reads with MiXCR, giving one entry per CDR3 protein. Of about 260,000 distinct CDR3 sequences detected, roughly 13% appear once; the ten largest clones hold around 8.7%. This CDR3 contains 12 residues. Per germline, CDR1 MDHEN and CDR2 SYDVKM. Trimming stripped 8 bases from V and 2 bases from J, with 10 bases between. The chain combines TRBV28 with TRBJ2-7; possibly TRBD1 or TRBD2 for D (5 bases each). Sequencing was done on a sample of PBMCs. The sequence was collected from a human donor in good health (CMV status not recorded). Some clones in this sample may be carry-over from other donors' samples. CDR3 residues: CASGTGTYEQYF. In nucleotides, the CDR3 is TGTGCCAGCGGGACGGGGACCTACGAGCAGTACTTC.